What follows are 9 T cell receptor beta chains derived from one specimen sequenced in a study of T cell responses to AZD1222 COVID-19 vaccine. Produced via immunoSEQ multiplex PCR; TCRdb's table is partial and in-frame only. The sample carries more than 95,000 clones, 82% recorded once. The specimen comprised peripheral blood, sampled on day 0 of AZD1222 vaccination. The receptors shown here come from an adult in good health.

The V call is TRBV18, the J call TRBJ1-2, with 7 bases matching TRBD1. Germline V gives CDR1 KGHSH, CDR2 LQKENI. V trimming: 3 bases; J trimming: 4 bases; junction bases outside the gene matches: 11. There are 16 residues in the CDR3. CDR3 amino acids: CASSPDRARSGYGYTF. The CDR3 DNA is TGTGCCAGCTCACCCGACAGGGCGCGTTCGGGCTATGGCTACACCTTC.

This clone has a handful of counts. V gene TRBV18 combines with J gene TRBJ2-7; D remains unclear. This CDR3 is built from 15 residues. The V and J ends lost 3 bases and 3 bases respectively, with 15 bases between them. Germline V gene lookup returns CDR1 KGHSH and CDR2 LQKENI. The CDR3 DNA sequence: TGTGCCAGCTCACCCTTACCGCCACAGTACTACGAGCAGTACTTC. It translates to CASSPLPPQYYEQYF.

The V and J genes are TRBV7-9 and TRBJ1-1; D is unresolved. CDR3 length equals 13 residues. Deletions cut 5 bases from V and 4 bases from J, with 11 bases between. The germline CDR1 and CDR2 sequences are SEHNR and FQNEAQ (reference sequence). The CDR3 DNA reads as TGTGCCAGCAGCATTACAGCTTCCACTGAAGCTTTCTTT. Amino acid sequence: CASSITASTEAFF.

As concerns this clone: Compared with germline, one end of the junction differs, possibly owing to a read error. This chain links TRBV5-1 with TRBJ1-2; TRBD1 might be the D (6 bases). Germline loops: CDR1 SGHRS, CDR2 YFSETQ. The CDR3 is 11 residues long. The CDR3 loop reads CASSSGGLRAF. In DNA form, the CDR3 reads TGCGCCAGCAGTTCGGGGGGCCTCAGGGCATTC. Supplemented by reference TRBV5-1 and TRBJ1-2, the full variable domain reads KAGVTQTPRYLIKTRGQQVTLSCSPISGHRSVSWYQQTPGQGLQFLFEYFSETQRNKGNFPGRFSGRQFSNSRSEMNVSTLELGDSALYLCASSSGGLRAFGSGTRLTVV.

V usage is TRBV7-8 and J usage is TRBJ2-2; D not certain. The length of the CDR3 is 11 residues. In germline, CDR1 is SGHVS, CDR2 FQNEAQ. The V end was cut by 5 bases, the J end by 10 bases, with 8 bases between. CDR3 residues: CASSTIEELFF. CDR3 bases: TGTGCCAGCAGCACAATCGAGGAGCTGTTTTTT.

This chain connects TRBV5-6 to TRBJ2-1; D not resolved. The ends were cut back, 4 bases at V and 1 base at J, with 3 bases in the middle. Germline CDR1 SGHDT, CDR2 YYEEEE. The CDR3 loop spans 12 amino acids. CDR3 nucleotides: TGTGCCAGCAGCGTGTCCTACAATGAGCAGTTCTTC. Translating it yields CASSVSYNEQFF.

The chain uses TRBV11-2 and TRBJ1-3; D remains ambiguous. V was clipped by 1 base and J by 0 bases, with 4 bases between them. CDR1 is SGHAT, CDR2 FQNNGV, per germline. The CDR3 has 14 amino acids. The CDR3 nucleotides read TGTGCCAGCAGCTTAGTCGGCTCTGGAAACACCATATATTTT. Protein product: CASSLVGSGNTIYF.

The rearrangement uses TRBV28 and TRBJ2-3; 10 nucleotides agree with TRBD1. The junction had 6 bases not matched to a gene; V was cut back by 5 bases and J by 4 bases. Germline lookup yields CDR1 MDHEN and CDR2 SYDVKM. The CDR3 is 15 amino acids. The CDR3 protein is CASSASTGGADTQYF. CDR3 bases: TGTGCCAGCAGTGCTTCGACAGGGGGCGCAGATACGCAGTATTTT.

The chain has TRBV5-1 and TRBJ1-2; no reliable D call. Germline CDR1 reads SGHRS; CDR2 reads YFSETQ. The CDR3 has 14 amino acids. Trimming shortened V by 0 bases and J by 4 bases, and 10 bases separated the two germline ends. This chain's CDR3 is CASSLEGATYGYTF. CDR3 sequence (DNA): TGCGCCAGCAGCTTGGAGGGTGCTACCTATGGCTACACCTTC.